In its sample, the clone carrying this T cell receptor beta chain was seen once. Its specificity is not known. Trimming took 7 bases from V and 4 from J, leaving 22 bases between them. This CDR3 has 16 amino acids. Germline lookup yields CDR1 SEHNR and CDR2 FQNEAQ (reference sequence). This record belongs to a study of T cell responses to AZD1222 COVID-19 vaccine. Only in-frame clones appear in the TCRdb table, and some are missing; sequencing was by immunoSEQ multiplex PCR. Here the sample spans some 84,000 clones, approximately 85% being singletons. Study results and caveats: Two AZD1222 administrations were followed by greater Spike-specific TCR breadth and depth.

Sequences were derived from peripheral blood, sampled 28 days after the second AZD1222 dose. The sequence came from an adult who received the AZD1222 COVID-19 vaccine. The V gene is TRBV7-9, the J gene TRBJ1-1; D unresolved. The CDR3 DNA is TGTGCCAGCACCATACATTCCCTGGAACGAGGCACTGAAGCTTTCTTT. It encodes CASTIHSLERGTEAFF.